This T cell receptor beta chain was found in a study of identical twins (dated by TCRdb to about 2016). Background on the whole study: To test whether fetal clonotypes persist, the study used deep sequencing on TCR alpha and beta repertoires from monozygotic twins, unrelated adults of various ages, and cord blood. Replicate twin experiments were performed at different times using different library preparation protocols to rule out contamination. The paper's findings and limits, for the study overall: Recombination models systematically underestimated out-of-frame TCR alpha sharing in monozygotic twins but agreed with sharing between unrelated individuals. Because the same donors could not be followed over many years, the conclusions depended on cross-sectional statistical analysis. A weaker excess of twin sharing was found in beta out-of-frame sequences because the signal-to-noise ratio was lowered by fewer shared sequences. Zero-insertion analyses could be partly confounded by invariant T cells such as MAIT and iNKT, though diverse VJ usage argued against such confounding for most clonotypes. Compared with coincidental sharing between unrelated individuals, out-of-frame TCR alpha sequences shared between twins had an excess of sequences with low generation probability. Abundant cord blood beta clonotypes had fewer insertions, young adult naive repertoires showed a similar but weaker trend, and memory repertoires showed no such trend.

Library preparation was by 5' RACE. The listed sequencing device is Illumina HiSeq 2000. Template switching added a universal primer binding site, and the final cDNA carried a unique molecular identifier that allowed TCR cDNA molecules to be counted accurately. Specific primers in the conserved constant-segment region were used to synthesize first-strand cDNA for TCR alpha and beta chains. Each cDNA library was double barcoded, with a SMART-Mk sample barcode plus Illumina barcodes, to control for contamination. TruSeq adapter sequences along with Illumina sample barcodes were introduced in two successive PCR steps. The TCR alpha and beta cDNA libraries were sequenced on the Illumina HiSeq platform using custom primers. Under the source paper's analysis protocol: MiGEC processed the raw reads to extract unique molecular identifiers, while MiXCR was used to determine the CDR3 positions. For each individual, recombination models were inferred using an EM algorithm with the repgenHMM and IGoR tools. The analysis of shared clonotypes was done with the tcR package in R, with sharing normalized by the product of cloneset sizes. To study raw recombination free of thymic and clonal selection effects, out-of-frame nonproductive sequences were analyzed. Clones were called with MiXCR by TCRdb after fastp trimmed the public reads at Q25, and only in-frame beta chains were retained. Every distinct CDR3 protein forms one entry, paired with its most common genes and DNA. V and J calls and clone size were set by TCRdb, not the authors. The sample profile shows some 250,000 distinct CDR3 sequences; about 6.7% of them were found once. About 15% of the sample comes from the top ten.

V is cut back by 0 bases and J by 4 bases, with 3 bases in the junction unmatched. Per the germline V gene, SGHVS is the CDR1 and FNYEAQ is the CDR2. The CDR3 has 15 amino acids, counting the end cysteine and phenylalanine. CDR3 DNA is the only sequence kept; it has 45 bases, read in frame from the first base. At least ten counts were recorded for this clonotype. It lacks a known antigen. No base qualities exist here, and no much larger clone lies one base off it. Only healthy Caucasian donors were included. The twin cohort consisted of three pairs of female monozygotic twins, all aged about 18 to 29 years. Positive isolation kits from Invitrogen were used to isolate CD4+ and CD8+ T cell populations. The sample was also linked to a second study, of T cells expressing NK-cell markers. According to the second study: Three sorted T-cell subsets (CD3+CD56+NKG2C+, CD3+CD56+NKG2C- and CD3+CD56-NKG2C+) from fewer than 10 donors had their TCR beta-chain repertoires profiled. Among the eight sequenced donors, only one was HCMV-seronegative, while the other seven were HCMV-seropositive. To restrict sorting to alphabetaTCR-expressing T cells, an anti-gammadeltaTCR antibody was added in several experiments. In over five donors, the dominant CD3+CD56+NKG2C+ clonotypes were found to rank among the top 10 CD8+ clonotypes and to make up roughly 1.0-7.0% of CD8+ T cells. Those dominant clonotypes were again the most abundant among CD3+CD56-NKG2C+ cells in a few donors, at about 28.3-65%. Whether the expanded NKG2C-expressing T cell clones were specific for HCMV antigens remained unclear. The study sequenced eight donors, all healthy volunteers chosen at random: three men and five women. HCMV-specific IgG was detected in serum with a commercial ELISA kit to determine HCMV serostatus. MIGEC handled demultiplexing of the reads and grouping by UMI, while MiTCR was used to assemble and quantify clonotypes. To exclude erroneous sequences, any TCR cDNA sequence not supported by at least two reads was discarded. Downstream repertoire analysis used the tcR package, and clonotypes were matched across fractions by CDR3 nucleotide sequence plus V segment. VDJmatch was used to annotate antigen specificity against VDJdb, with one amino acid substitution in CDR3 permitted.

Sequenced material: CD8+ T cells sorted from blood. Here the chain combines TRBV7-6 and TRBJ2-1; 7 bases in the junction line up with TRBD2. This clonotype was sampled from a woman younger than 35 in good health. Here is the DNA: TGTGCCAGCAGCTTAGCACTAGCGATATACAATGAGCAGTTCTTC. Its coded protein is CASSLALAIYNEQFF. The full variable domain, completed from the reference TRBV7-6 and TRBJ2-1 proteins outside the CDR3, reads GAGVSQSPRYKVTKRGQDVALRCDPISGHVSLYWYRQALGQGPEFLTYFNYEAQQDKSGLPNDRFSAERPEGSISTLTIQRTEQRDSAMYRCASSLALAIYNEQFFGPGTRLTVL.